This section outlines one T cell receptor (beta chain) sequence together with its context. What this receptor recognizes is not known. No much larger clone is present one base from it, and per-base qualities are unavailable. This sample stems from a study of shared clonotypes between healthy human individuals (dated by TCRdb to 2018 to 2021). Background on the whole study: A couple of women and three men aged 18 to 49 years were included in the cohort. For each donor, CD4 naive and CD4 memory were each given three plates, CD8 naive was given two plates, and CD8 memory was given one plate. Blood TCR repertoires of a handful of healthy adults were deeply sequenced to estimate repertoire size and the extent of clonotype sharing between individuals. To increase sequencing depth and limit assay-specific biases, different laboratories used diverse techniques to prepare libraries and sequence TCR repertoires. Each donor's leukapheresis produced roughly between about 0.9 and 9.5 billion PBMCs.

Beyond this particular receptor, the publication reports: Estimated clonotype richness was generally larger for naive than for memory subsets. Pairwise subsampling led to the expectation that sequencing depth would affect the degree of clonotype sharing among donors. Because the study included only a small number of donors, the genetic and exposure-history diversity represented was limited. When a handful of donors were compared, the shared fraction of clonotypes was around 4.6% for naive CD4, less than 4% for naive CD8, 2.3% for memory CD4, and less than 0.5% for memory CD8. Higher generation probabilities were observed for clonotypes shared by all four sorted-subset donors than for non-shared clonotypes. Sampling was limited to blood, and TCR repertoires in tissue likely differ from TCR repertoires in blood. Rarefaction of sorted-subset datasets indicated incomplete sequencing despite the large sequencing depth.

CD8 naive samples consisted of CD45RO-negative cells that were positively selected for CCR7, yielding a CD45RA+CCR7+ population without TemRA cells. Healthy HIV-negative adults with no recently reported acute infections or vaccinations were included as donors. Only Caucasian adults living in Nashville, Tennessee, USA were represented among the donors. Blood was obtained by leukapheresis, after which PBMCs were separated by Ficoll-Histopaque density gradient centrifugation and cryopreserved in liquid nitrogen vapor phase. Purity and quantity of every magnetically sorted T cell population were checked by analytical flow cytometry. Genomic DNA was isolated from every sorted fraction and measured by UV absorbance on a Nanodrop 2000c. The CDR3 holds 12 amino acids from the cysteine to the phenylalanine. The read is trimmed to its CDR3 DNA, 36 bases read in frame from base 1. CDR1 and CDR2 (SGHKS, YYEKEE) derive from the germline V gene (reference sequence). V loses 0 bases of germline sequence and J loses 7 bases, and the interval between the two ends is 5 bases.

Using the deep immunoSEQ assay, TCR CDR3 regions were amplified from genomic DNA by multiplex PCR. For each cell subset, the extracted genomic DNA was distributed evenly across all wells of several immunoSEQ 96-well plates, and each plate served as one replicate. For sorted subsets, 200 ng of genomic DNA, equivalent to around 29,000 T cell genomes, went into each replicate PCR. Purified libraries were measured with a Qubit 3.0 fluorometer, size-checked on a Bioanalyzer 2100, and measured again with the KAPA Library Quantification kit. Every immunoSEQ 96-well plate was sequenced on a separate single-read 150-cycle Illumina NextSeq 550 flow cell. The paper's data handling went like this. Because only junctional sequences without quality scores were contained in the immunoSEQ output, filtering matching that applied to full-length reads could not be performed. Sequences were annotated with PyIR, a Python wrapper for IgBLAST v1.9, using IMGT germline references to assign V/J genes and CDR3. Reads were filtered out if the reads had weak V/J assignments (E-value above 1e-6), no CDR3, stop codons, out-of-frame junctions, or ambiguous translated residues. V3J clonotypes were defined by identical inferred V gene, J gene, and CDR3 amino acid sequence. To compute the percentage overlap between repertoires, the number of shared unique clonotypes was divided by the size of the smaller repertoire. Three approaches were used to assess repertoire richness: RTK rarefaction, the Chao1 estimator, and Recon v2.1 estimates of unobserved clonotypes. Generation probabilities for all TCRbeta clonotypes obtained by the gDNA method from a few donors were computed using OLGA. The table was pulled from immuneACCESS by TCRdb, which kept in-frame rearrangements only. Such tables lose some clones; where checked, under half of the loss comes from unresolved V genes, and the rest has no known cause. That table furnishes V, J and clone size, whereas the DNA furnished D and trimming. This sample gives some 2 million clones in total; 85% to 95% of them show up just once. 0.95% to 1.5% of the sample belongs to the ten largest clones.

This receptor was identified in a young man in good health. The sequenced sample was naive CD8+ T cells sorted from blood. Per the publication, the cell subset or site label means: CD45RA+CCR7+. Recombination linked TRBV5-5 to TRBJ2-1; the D segment cannot be called with confidence. The CDR3: CASSLAENEQFF. At the DNA level, the sequence is TGTGCCAGCAGCTTGGCGGAGAATGAGCAGTTCTTC.